The 32 T cell receptor beta chains in this list originate from one sample, sequenced in a study of beta chain features in type 1 diabetes. General study points: Type 1 diabetes patients had TCRB CDR3s that were shorter (moderately but significantly so) in all four CD4+ subsets.

Every isolated RNA sample was fully reverse transcribed, so sequencing captured expressed TCRB transcripts. The assay was immunoSEQ multiplex PCR, and TCRdb's table has in-frame clones only and misses some. Of about 640,000 clones in the sample, under 15% were seen once. No antigens are known for them. Sequencing was performed on naive CD4+ T cells from blood. These receptors were obtained from a young man with type 1 diabetes.

This clone occurred a few times. V gene TRBV5-1 combines with J gene TRBJ2-1, with TRBD1 matching 11 bases. The CDR3 has 15 residues. After removal of 4 bases from V and 6 bases from J, the junction contained 6 bases not matched to a gene. Germline V lookup: CDR1 SGHRS, CDR2 YFSETQ. The CDR3 sequence: CASSTGQGASNEQFF. The CDR3 DNA reads as TGCGCCAGCAGCACTGGACAGGGGGCGAGCAATGAGCAGTTCTTC.

The chain is built from TRBV6-5 and TRBJ1-4; D gene ambiguous. V lost 6 bases and J 6 bases, leaving 8 bases between the germline ends. The CDR3 extends over 12 amino acids. Per the germline V gene, CDR1 is MNHEY and CDR2 is SVGAGI. CDR3 coding DNA: TGTGCCAGCAGCGGGCGCGATGAAAAACTGTTTTTT. It specifies CASSGRDEKLFF.

The sample holds a few counts of this clone. The CDR3 region has the DNA TGTGCCAGCAGCGGACAGGGAATCTACACCTTC. This sequence encodes CASSGQGIYTF. V and J are TRBV21-1 and TRBJ1-2; TRBD1 reflects the table's D call only, with no check against the DNA. TRBV21-1 is a known pseudogene. This CDR3 comprises 11 residues.

The chain employs TRBV6-8 and TRBJ2-3, with 7 bases aligning to TRBD2. Germline CDR1 is MNHGY and CDR2 is SAAAGT. The CDR3 loop spans 16 amino acids. With V trimmed by 8 bases and J by 3 bases, 14 bases remained unmatched. CDR3 sequence: CASRFQSGRETDTQYF. CDR3 DNA sequence: TGTGCCAGCCGGTTTCAGAGCGGGCGGGAGACAGATACGCAGTATTTT.

This clone was detected a few times. This chain links TRBV7-2 with TRBJ2-5; D remains ambiguous. CDR3 length: 10 amino acids. With 8 bases removed from V and 4 bases from J, the gap between germline ends came to 5 bases. Looked up from germline, CDR1 is SGHTA and CDR2 is FQGNSA. This chain's CDR3 is CASGRETQYF. The CDR3 coding sequence is TGTGCCAGCGGAAGAGAGACCCAGTACTTC.

There are many counts of this clone. V is TRBV7-2 and J is TRBJ2-5; D perhaps matches TRBD2 (5 bases). CDR1 is SGHTA, CDR2 FQGNSA, per germline. CDR3 length equals 12 residues. V was trimmed by 5 bases and J by 4 bases, leaving 8 bases between them. The CDR3 DNA sequence: TGTGCCAGCAGCCAGAGGGCAGAGACCCAGTACTTC. Its translation is CASSQRAETQYF.

In nucleotides, the CDR3 is TGTGCTAGTGGTTTGATTATGTCGTCAGGTATGAACACTGAAGCTTTCTTT. It yields the protein CASGLIMSSGMNTEAFF. The V and J genes are TRBV12-5 and TRBJ1-1; no clear D gene. V lost 2 bases, J lost 0 bases, and 16 bases lay in between. CDR3 size: 17 residues. Germline V gene data show CDR1 as LGHNT and CDR2 as FRNRAP.

This clone was seen more than once but under ten times. The chain couples TRBV5-1 to TRBJ2-5; 8 nucleotides match TRBD1. This CDR3 is built from 15 residues. The V gene end was trimmed by 3 bases and the J gene end by 3 bases; junction bases not matched to a gene: 7. The germline V gene has CDR1 SGHRS and CDR2 YFSETQ. CDR3 sequence (DNA): TGCGCCAGCAGCTCCGCCCAGGGGGCGGAAGAGACCCAGTACTTC. This sequence encodes CASSSAQGAEETQYF.

This clone was counted a few times. The rearrangement uses TRBV5-6 and TRBJ1-6; D is possibly TRBD1 (5 bases). Germline-derived CDR1 and CDR2 are SGHDT and YYEEEE. V lost 2 bases and J lost 10, with 16 bases in between. This CDR3 is 15 amino acids long. CDR3 protein: CASSFQQVGRSPLHF. DNA for the CDR3: TGTGCCAGCAGCTTTCAACAGGTCGGGCGGTCACCCCTCCACTTT.

V gene TRBV6-6 combines with J gene TRBJ2-1; 7 bases align to TRBD2. CDR1 and CDR2 from the germline V gene are MNHNY and SVGAGI (reference sequence). V shed 5 bases, J shed 4 bases, and the junction held 2 bases outside the gene matches. The CDR3 covers 13 residues. CDR3 in DNA: TGTGCCAGCAGTGGGACTACTTACAATGAGCAGTTCTTC. As protein: CASSGTTYNEQFF.

This clone occurred a few times. The V gene is TRBV27, the J gene TRBJ1-2; 7 bases are shared with TRBD1. Germline lookup yields CDR1 MNHEY and CDR2 SMNVEV (reference sequence). V gave up 5 bases and J gave up 3 bases; unmatched junction bases: 6. This CDR3 comprises 14 residues. CDR3: CASSPDREHYGYTF. The CDR3 bases are TGTGCCAGCAGTCCCGACAGGGAACACTATGGCTACACCTTC.

There are a few counts of this clone. This chain joins TRBV14 and TRBJ2-7; D may be TRBD1 or TRBD2 (5 bases each). This CDR3 region has 16 residues. V was trimmed by 0 bases and J by 2 bases, leaving 14 bases between them. Germline-derived CDR1 and CDR2 are SGHDN and FVKESK. CDR3 residues: CASSQEGPLLPYEQYF. The CDR3 DNA reads TGTGCCAGCAGCCAAGAGGGACCTCTCCTTCCCTACGAGCAGTACTTC.

The chain is built from TRBV10-3 and TRBJ1-5; the match to TRBD1 covers 9 bases. Trimming cost V 5 bases and J 6 bases; bases outside gene matches: 8. Germline CDR1 reads ENHRY; CDR2 reads SYGVKD. CDR3 length: 15 amino acids. DNA of the CDR3: TGTGCCATCAGTCCACAGGGGGCGACGGGTCAGCCCCAGCATTTT. Protein product: CAISPQGATGQPQHF.

This clone was seen a few times. The rearrangement uses TRBV9 and TRBJ2-3; 8 bases match TRBD2. CDR3 length: 15 residues. Germline V gene lookup returns CDR1 SGDLS and CDR2 YYNGEE. V was pared by 0 bases and J by 10 bases, with 10 bases of the junction left unmatched. The CDR3 DNA reads as TGTGCCAGCAGCGTAGCCGGGGGGGGCCCCGGGGCGCAGTATTTT. Translation: CASSVAGGGPGAQYF. Supplemented by reference TRBV9 and TRBJ2-3, the full variable domain reads DSGVTQTPKHLITATGQRVTLRCSPRSGDLSVYWYQQSLDQGLQFLIQYYNGEERAKGNILERFSAQQFPDLHSELNLSSLELGDSALYFCASSVAGGGPGAQYFGPGTRLTVL.

As regards this clone: Other DNA sequences in the sample encode the same CDR3. The V and J genes are TRBV18 and TRBJ2-5; D possibly uses TRBD1 or TRBD2 (5 bases each). The CDR3 runs 12 residues. Trimming shortened V by 3 bases and J by 5 bases, and 7 bases separated the two germline ends. The germline V gene encodes CDR1 KGHSH and CDR2 LQKENI. The CDR3 DNA reads TGTGCCAGCTCACCCGAGGGGGAGACCCAGTACTTC. This encodes CASSPEGETQYF.

In its sample, this clone was seen a few times. The rearrangement links TRBV7-2 to TRBJ1-2; possible D gene TRBD1, 6 bases. The CDR3 runs to 13 residues. Deletions cut 1 base from V and 4 bases from J, with 7 bases between. Germline V gene lookup returns CDR1 SGHTA and CDR2 FQGNSA. The CDR3 DNA reads TGTGCCAGCAGCTTAGGGGACACCTATGGCTACACCTTC. It yields the protein CASSLGDTYGYTF.

This clone was observed a few times. V usage is TRBV11-3 and J usage is TRBJ2-6, with D perhaps assigned TRBD1 or TRBD2 (5 bases each). This CDR3 has 17 amino acids. CDR1 and CDR2 (germline): SGHNT, YENEEA. The V end lost 6 bases, the J end lost 0 bases, and 15 bases lay between the germline ends. CDR3 residues: CASRKSRGLSGANVLTF. The DNA of the CDR3 is TGTGCCAGCAGAAAATCCCGGGGCCTCTCTGGGGCCAACGTCCTGACTTTC.

This clone has a handful of counts. The chain recombines TRBV5-6 with TRBJ1-2; no definite D call. This CDR3 is 14 amino acids long. The germline gives CDR1 SGHDT, CDR2 YYEEEE. V was pared by 6 bases and J by 2 bases, with 14 bases between. CDR3 amino acids: CASNPRGFNYGYTF. CDR3 DNA: TGTGCCAGCAACCCGAGAGGGTTCAACTATGGCTACACCTTC. Combining the CDR3 with reference TRBV5-6 and TRBJ1-2 gives the whole variable domain DAGVTQSPTHLIKTRGQQVTLRCSPKSGHDTVSWYQQALGQGPQFIFQYYEEEERQRGNFPDRFSGHQFPNYSSELNVNALLLGDSALYLCASNPRGFNYGYTFGSGTRLTVV.

V and J are TRBV7-3 and TRBJ2-1, with 7 bases matching TRBD1. This CDR3 has 15 residues. Losses at the gene ends were 5 bases for V and 9 bases for J; bases not matched to a gene: 13. The germline V gene has CDR1 SGHTA and CDR2 FQGTGA. The CDR3 nucleotides read TGTGCCAGCAGCCCTAACCGGGACAGTTCTACTGAGCAGTTCTTC. This sequence encodes CASSPNRDSSTEQFF.

The rearrangement links TRBV7-9 to TRBJ2-5, with D unclear. The CDR3 length is 11 residues. Germline CDR1 is SEHNR and CDR2 is FQNEAQ (reference sequence). Trimming took 8 bases from V and 4 from J, leaving 8 bases between them. The CDR3 sequence: CASGVGETQYF. Written as DNA, the CDR3 is TGTGCCAGCGGGGTCGGAGAGACCCAGTACTTC.

This clone has just a few counts. The CDR3 DNA reads as TGTGCCAGCAGCTTAAAGGGGCGCGAGCAGTTCTTC. This sequence encodes CASSLKGREQFF. The chain joins TRBV7-9 to TRBJ2-1; a weak D match, TRBD1 (5 bases). Trimming cost V 2 bases and J 10 bases, with 9 bases left between them. The length of the CDR3 is 12 residues. Germline V CDR1 and CDR2: SEHNR, FQNEAQ (reference sequence). The full variable domain, its missing parts supplied by reference TRBV7-9 and TRBJ2-1, is DTGVSQNPRHKITKRGQNVTFRCDPISEHNRLYWYRQTLGQGPEFLTYFQNEAQLEKSRLLSDRFSAERPKGSFSTLEIQRTEQGDSAMYLCASSLKGREQFFGPGTRLTVL.

V usage is TRBV15 and J usage is TRBJ1-5; TRBD1 might be the D (5 bases). CDR3 length: 16 residues. CDR1 and CDR2 from the germline V gene are LNHNV and YYDKDF (reference sequence). Trimming stripped 4 bases from V and 3 bases from J, with 16 bases between. CDR3: CATSTRGLGLNQPQHF. CDR3 in DNA: TGTGCCACCAGCACCAGAGGGTTGGGACTCAATCAGCCCCAGCATTTT. The entire variable domain, with the rest obtained from reference TRBV15 and TRBJ1-5, is as follows: DAMVIQNPRYQVTQFGKPVTLSCSQTLNHNVMYWYQQKSSQAPKLLFHYYDKDFNNEADTPDNFQSRRPNTSFCFLDIRSPGLGDTAMYLCATSTRGLGLNQPQHFGDGTRLSIL.

This clone has a handful of counts. This chain links TRBV19 with TRBJ2-1, with TRBD1 matching 7 bases. Trimming at V came to 4 bases and at J to 4 bases, leaving 4 bases not matched to a gene. CDR3 size: 14 residues. CDR1 LNHDA and CDR2 SQIVND come from the germline V gene (reference sequence). Here the CDR3 DNA reads TGTGCCAGTAGTACCGGGACAGATTACAATGAGCAGTTCTTC. Its translation is CASSTGTDYNEQFF.

This clone has a handful of counts. The J gene is TRBJ2-2, the V gene TRBV7-2, with 10 bases fitting TRBD2. The length of the CDR3 is 14 residues. V was pared by 6 bases and J by 6 bases, with 4 bases of the junction left unmatched. CDR1 and CDR2 (germline): SGHTA, FQGNSA. CDR3 bases: TGTGCCAGCAGGCTAGCGGGGGAGTCCGGGGAGCTGTTTTTT. Translation: CASRLAGESGELFF.

This chain uses TRBV9 with TRBJ1-2; no clear D gene. The ends were cut back, 0 bases at V and 7 bases at J, with 7 bases in the middle. The CDR3 is made up of 12 amino acids. Germline values: CDR1 SGDLS, CDR2 YYNGEE. CDR3 sequence reads: CASSVAGSGYTF. In nucleotides, the CDR3 is TGTGCCAGCAGCGTAGCGGGAAGTGGCTACACCTTC.

V and J are TRBV5-1 and TRBJ2-7; 11 nucleotides align to TRBD1. The CDR3 spans 15 residues. The V segment lost 4 bases and the J segment 2 bases; nucleotides outside the gene matches: 5. Germline CDR1 and CDR2: SGHRS and YFSETQ. DNA of the CDR3: TGCGCCAGCAGCACCACGGGACAGGGGGCCTACGAGCAGTACTTC. Translating gives CASSTTGQGAYEQYF.

This clone occurred a few times. The CDR3 sequence is CASSLQGQEGHEQYF. CDR3 nucleotide sequence: TGTGCCAGCAGCCTACAGGGACAGGAAGGCCACGAGCAGTACTTC. V gene TRBV5-4 combines with J gene TRBJ2-7; the match to TRBD1 covers 8 bases. The CDR3 totals 15 residues. V gave up 4 bases and J gave up 5 bases; unmatched junction bases: 11. Germline V gives CDR1 SGHNT, CDR2 YYREEE (reference sequence).

The chain combines TRBV30 with TRBJ2-3, with D possibly matching TRBD2 (6 bases). The CDR3 sequence is 13 residues long. The germline CDR1 and CDR2 sequences are GTSNPN and SVGIG (reference sequence). With 4 bases removed from V and 4 bases from J, the gap between germline ends came to 12 bases. This CDR3 is CAWTGRGADTQYF. Here the CDR3 DNA reads TGTGCCTGGACAGGGCGCGGGGCAGATACGCAGTATTTT. The whole variable domain, filled in from reference TRBV30 and TRBJ2-3, reads SQTIHQWPATLVQPVGSPLSLECTVEGTSNPNLYWYRQAAGRGLQLLFYSVGIGQISSEVPQNLSASRPQDRQFILSSKKLLLSDSGFYLCAWTGRGADTQYFGPGTRLTVL.

The V call is TRBV28, the J call TRBJ1-2, with D tentatively TRBD1 (6 bases). V lost 5 bases to trimming and J lost 2 bases, with 9 bases between them. CDR3 length equals 13 residues. CDR1 is MDHEN, CDR2 SYDVKM, per germline. The CDR3 sequence: CASSPGQNYGYTF. CDR3 bases: TGTGCCAGCAGTCCCGGACAGAACTATGGCTACACCTTC.

This clone was observed a handful of times. The chain's CDR3 is CASSLGTIDEQYF. The CDR3 coding sequence is TGTGCCAGCAGCCTAGGGACTATCGACGAGCAGTACTTC. The rearrangement joins TRBV7-9 to TRBJ2-5; 7 bases align to TRBD2. Judging by the DNA end, TRBJ2-7 fits better; the J call may be wrong. The CDR3 extends over 13 amino acids. Germline V CDR1 and CDR2: SEHNR, FQNEAQ (reference sequence).

The chain couples TRBV5-1 to TRBJ2-1, with TRBD2 as a possible D gene (5 bases). V was cut by 5 bases and J by 8 bases, with 20 bases left in between. The CDR3 consists of 15 residues. CDR1 SGHRS and CDR2 YFSETQ come from the germline V gene. The CDR3 reads CASSPDGINVHEQFF. CDR3 sequence (DNA): TGCGCCAGCAGTCCTGACGGGATAAATGTGCATGAGCAGTTCTTC.

This sequence joins TRBV2 and TRBJ2-1, with 13 bases fitting TRBD2. The germline CDR1 and CDR2 sequences are SNHLY and FYNNEI. Unmatched junction bases numbered 6, after V lost 11 bases and J lost 5 bases. CDR3 length: 14 residues. CDR3 bases: TGTGCCGGGAGACTAGCGGGGGGACACAATGAGCAGTTCTTC. Translated: CAGRLAGGHNEQFF.